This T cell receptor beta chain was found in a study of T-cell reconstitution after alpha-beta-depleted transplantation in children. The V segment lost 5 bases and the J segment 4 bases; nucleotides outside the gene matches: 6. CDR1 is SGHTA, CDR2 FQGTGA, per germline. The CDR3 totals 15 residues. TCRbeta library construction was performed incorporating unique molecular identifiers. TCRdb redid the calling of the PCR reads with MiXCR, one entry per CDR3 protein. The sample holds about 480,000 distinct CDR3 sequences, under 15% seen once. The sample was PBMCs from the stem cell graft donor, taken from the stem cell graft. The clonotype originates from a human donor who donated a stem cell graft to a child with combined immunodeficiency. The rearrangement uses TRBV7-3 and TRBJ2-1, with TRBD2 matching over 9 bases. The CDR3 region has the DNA TGTGCCAGCAGCCATGGACTAGCGAATTACAATGAGCAGTTCTTC. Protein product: CASSHGLANYNEQFF.